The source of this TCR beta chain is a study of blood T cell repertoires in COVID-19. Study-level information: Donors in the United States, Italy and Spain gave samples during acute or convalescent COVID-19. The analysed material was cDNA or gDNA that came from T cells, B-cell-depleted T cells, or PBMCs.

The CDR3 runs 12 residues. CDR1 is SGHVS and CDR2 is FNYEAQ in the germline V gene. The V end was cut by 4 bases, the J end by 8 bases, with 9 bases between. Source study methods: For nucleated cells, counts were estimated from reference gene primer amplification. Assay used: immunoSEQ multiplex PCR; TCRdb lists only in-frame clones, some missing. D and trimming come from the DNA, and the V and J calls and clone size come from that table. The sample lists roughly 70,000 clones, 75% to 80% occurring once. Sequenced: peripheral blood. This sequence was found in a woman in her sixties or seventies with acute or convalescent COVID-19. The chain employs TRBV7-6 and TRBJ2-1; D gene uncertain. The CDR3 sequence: CASSSAPDEQFF. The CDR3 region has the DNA TGTGCCAGCAGCTCCGCGCCGGATGAGCAGTTCTTC.